Listed below are T cell receptor beta chains from one sample, sequenced in a study of OX40 agonist ivuxolimab in advanced cancers. Data came from immunoSEQ multiplex PCR; TCRdb stores just in-frame clones and leaves some out. The repertoire consists of 64,000 or so clones, with 83% occurring once and the leading ten covering 0.65% to 0.85%. This sample comprised CD4+ or CD8+ T cells sorted from blood, obtained in a trial of the OX40 agonist ivuxolimab. These receptors originate from an adult with an advanced solid tumor such as melanoma, head and neck, liver or kidney cancer. The CDR3 runs from the conserved cysteine through the conserved F or W.

>TRBJ2-1|TRBV7-8
CASRLTSSNEQFF
>TRBJ2-7|TRBV7-3
CASSLLTGGEQYF
>TRBJ1-6|TRBV28
CASSQPGFADSPLHF
>TRBJ1-2|TRBV7-5
CARSLRTLSYGYTF
>TRBJ2-1|TRBV15
CATSRGAGERNEQFF
>TRBJ1-1|TRBV5-1
CASSRTALNTEAFF
>TRBJ2-3|TRBV5-1
CASSLLGPDTQYF
>TRBJ2-4|TRBV7-2
CASSDRVLAGGNIQYF
>TRBJ2-2|TRBV4-2
CASSQDLERLANTGELFF
>TRBJ1-1|TRBV6-1
CASSGHGDYYTEAFF
>TRBJ2-7|TRBV19
CASSGLAGGPNEQYF
>TRBJ2-3|TRBV11-2
CASSLIGQGTDTQYF
>TRBJ2-2|TRBV10-3
CAIRPGDFAGELFF
>TRBJ2-7|TRBV29-1
CSVGTGVDEQYF
>TRBJ2-5|TRBV2
CASQTERQETQYF
>TRBJ1-1|TRBV7-8
CASSRDRPMNTEAFF
>TRBJ2-3|TRBV7-3
CASSPTPGVGTDTQYF
>TRBJ2-7|TRBV2
CASSEAASSYEQYF
>TRBJ2-7|TRBV25-1
CASSVAGGDEQYF
>TRBJ1-1|TRBV30
CAWSRAGLTNTEAFF
>TRBJ2-1|TRBV11-2
CASSSFGGTSGWRQFF
>TRBJ2-3|TRBV6-1
CASSDRTSRKGTDTQYF
>TRBJ2-5|TRBV7-9
CASSLAPETQYF
>TRBJ2-1|TRBV20-1
CSARGYNEQFF
>TRBJ1-3|TRBV9
CASSDVSSGNTIYF
>TRBJ1-5|TRBV5-6
CASSFRKGNQPQHF
>TRBJ1-1|TRBV5-5
CASSLVTFLTEAFF
>TRBJ2-7|TRBV5-4
CASSPGPNEQYF
>TRBJ2-3|TRBV7-6
CASSLTSGKDTQYF
>TRBJ2-1|TRBV30
CAWTVSYNEQFF
>TRBJ2-1|TRBV4-1
CASSQPGTSGYNEQFF
>TRBJ1-2|TRBV7-9
CASSSWGDGYTF
>TRBJ2-7|TRBV6-5
CASSFTSGRVYEQYF
>TRBJ2-5|TRBV27
CASSAGLTETQYF
>TRBJ1-3|TRBV15
CATSRGTGSNSGNTIYF
>TRBJ1-2|TRBV4-1
CASSQPTGGNYGYTF
>TRBJ1-2|TRBV27
CASSPRWGPTHGYTF
>TRBJ2-7|TRBV11-1
CASSLGLHSYEQYF
>TRBJ2-3|TRBV21-1
CASRVSLHRATQYF
>TRBJ1-6|TRBV6-6
CASSYDSTNSPLHF
>TRBJ1-2|TRBV5-1
CASSRTDSGYGYTF
>TRBJ2-3|TRBV5-1
CASSLGGFPDTQYF
>TRBJ1-2|TRBV18
CASSSRGGIYGYTF
>TRBJ2-7|TRBV5-1
CASSLVVTTSYEQYF
>TRBJ1-1|TRBV5-1
CASSLEQANTEAFF
>TRBJ1-2|TRBV6-5
CASSQLQGNYGYTF
>TRBJ2-7|TRBV9
CASSRLGDGDEQYF
>TRBJ2-7|TRBV5-1
CASSLGGHEQYF
>TRBJ2-5|TRBV11-3
CASSFNEETQYF
>TRBJ1-1|TRBV5-1
CASSLVRGTEAFF